This TCR beta chain emerged from a study of shared clonotypes between healthy human individuals (TCRdb year 2020). With respect to the entire study: A couple of women and three men aged 18 to 49 years were included in the cohort. To estimate repertoire size and how much clonotypes are shared between individuals, the study performed deep sequencing of blood TCR repertoires from a handful of healthy adults. For each donor, three plates each were used for CD4 naive and CD4 memory, two plates were used for CD8 naive, and one plate was used for CD8 memory. Libraries were prepared and TCR repertoires were sequenced by different laboratories using diverse techniques, in order to increase sequencing depth and limit assay-specific biases. Per donor, leukapheresis produced somewhere between about 0.9 and 9.5 billion PBMCs.

From cysteine to phenylalanine, the CDR3 is 12 amino acids long. The kept DNA is CDR3 alone, 36 bases in frame from the first base. The germline V gene specifies SGHTS as CDR1 and YDEGEE as CDR2. Compared with germline, V lacks 5 bases and J lacks 8 bases; bases without a gene match: 3. Overall study results and their limits: The genetic and exposure-history diversity represented was limited by the small number of donors. Pairwise subsampling led to the expectation that sequencing depth would affect the degree of clonotype sharing among donors. About 5% of naive CD4, 3% to 4% of naive CD8, about 2.1% of memory CD4, and 0.4% of memory CD8 clonotypes were shared across a few donors. Sampling was restricted to blood, and TCR repertoires in tissues likely differ from the TCR repertoires found in blood. Higher generation probabilities were observed for clonotypes shared by all four sorted-subset donors than for non-shared clonotypes. Even with the large sequencing depth, rarefaction of the sorted-subset datasets indicated that sequencing was incomplete. Estimated clonotype richness was generally larger for naive than for memory subsets.

The donors were healthy, HIV-negative adults with no recently reported acute infections or vaccinations. Only Caucasian adults living in Nashville, Tennessee, USA were represented among the donors. CD4+ T cells were enriched through magnetic negative selection, after which naive cells were positively selected on CD45RA and the remaining negative fraction served as the memory subset. After blood collection by leukapheresis, PBMCs were isolated using Ficoll-Histopaque density gradient centrifugation and then cryopreserved in the vapor phase of liquid nitrogen. Analytical flow cytometry was used to check the purity and quantity of each magnetically sorted T cell population. Genomic DNA was isolated from each sorted fraction and quantified by UV absorbance on a Nanodrop 2000c. As to this clone: Its target antigen remains unknown. The record has no base qualities; no much larger clone is one base away.

TCR CDR3 regions were amplified from genomic DNA by multiplex PCR using the deep immunoSEQ assay. Extracted genomic DNA from each cell subset was distributed evenly across all wells of several immunoSEQ 96-well plates, and each plate was treated as a replicate. For sorted subsets, 200 to 250 ng genomic DNA, equal to tens of thousands of T cell genomes, was loaded into each replicate PCR. The purified libraries were quantified using a Qubit 3.0 fluorometer, sized with a Bioanalyzer 2100, and then quantified again using the KAPA Library Quantification kit. Every immunoSEQ 96-well plate was sequenced on a dedicated single-read 150-cycle Illumina NextSeq 550 flow cell. Concerning the study's data processing: Because the immunoSEQ output held only junctional sequences and lacked quality scores, the filtering could not match the filtering applied to full-length reads. To assign V/J genes and CDR3, sequences were annotated against IMGT germline references using PyIR, a Python wrapper for IgBLAST v1.9. Any read was removed if the V/J assignment was weak (E-value above 1e-6), the CDR3 was missing, or the read contained stop codons, out-of-frame junctions, or ambiguous translated residues. A V3J clonotype was defined by an identical inferred V gene, J gene, and CDR3 amino acid sequence. Percentage overlap between repertoires was computed as shared unique clonotypes divided by the size of the smaller repertoire. RTK rarefaction, the Chao1 estimator, and Recon v2.1 estimates of unobserved clonotypes were used to assess repertoire richness. Generation probabilities for all TCRbeta clonotypes obtained by the gDNA method from a handful of donors were computed using OLGA. Not all clones reach the TCRdb copy of this immuneACCESS table, which keeps in-frame sequences only. Checked studies attribute under half of the gap to unresolved V genes and leave the rest unexplained. That table supplies the V and J calls and clone size; D and trimming were determined from the DNA. The sample includes roughly 2.5 million clones, with around 90% observed a single time. The ten top clones hold around 0.14% of the sample.

In this chain, TRBV5-8 is recombined with TRBJ1-4; 7 central bases correspond to TRBD1. Sequenced: naive CD4+ T cells sorted from blood. Per the publication, the cell subset or site label means: CD45RA+ positively selected. The TCR comes from a man aged 18 to 30 in good health. The DNA sequence follows: TGTGCCAGCAGTTCACAGGGGGAAAAACTGTTTTTT. The encoded protein is CASSSQGEKLFF. With all but the CDR3 taken from the reference TRBV5-8 and TRBJ1-4 genes, the full variable domain is: EAGVTQSPTHLIKTRGQQATLRCSPISGHTSVYWYQQALGLGLQFLLWYDEGEERNRGNFPPRFSGRQFPNYSSELNVNALELEDSALYLCASSSQGEKLFFGSGTQLSVL.